This passage covers 31 T cell receptor beta chains from one sample sequenced in a study of control samples from healthy donors and cancer patients. The method was immunoSEQ multiplex PCR; TCRdb's version includes in-frame clones alone and lacks a portion of them. The sample has some 150,000 clones, approximately 92% seen once. The sequenced material came from blood. The receptors were gathered from a woman between 55 and 75 years old in good health.

This chain connects TRBV6-5 to TRBJ2-3, with 7 bases that match TRBD2. V dropped 2 bases and J dropped 6; count of bases not matched to a gene: 5. This CDR3 contains 14 residues. Germline CDR1 is MNHEY and CDR2 is SVGAGI. The DNA of the CDR3 is TGTGCCAGCAGTTACAGGGAGGGTGCCGATACGCAGTATTTT. Translating gives CASSYREGADTQYF.

This chain connects TRBV18 to TRBJ2-6; 8 positions match TRBD1. The germline CDR1 and CDR2 sequences are KGHSH and LQKENI. CDR3 length equals 17 residues. V lost 4 bases, J lost 1 base, and 6 bases stayed unmatched. The CDR3 sequence: CASSQQGAGSGANVLTF. DNA for the CDR3: TGTGCCAGCTCACAGCAGGGGGCTGGATCTGGGGCCAACGTCCTGACTTTC.

CDR3 amino acids: CASSLGQGTIPDTQYF. The CDR3 nucleotides read TGTGCCAGCAGCCTAGGACAGGGCACCATCCCGGATACGCAGTATTTT. V gene TRBV7-9 combines with J gene TRBJ2-3, with 8 bases lining up with TRBD1. This CDR3 has 16 residues. Looked up from germline, CDR1 is SEHNR and CDR2 is FQNEAQ (reference sequence). The trim removed 5 bases at V and 6 bases at J, leaving 13 bases unmatched.

The table lists this clone with a count of one. V gene TRBV27 combines with J gene TRBJ1-1; 7 bases line up with TRBD1. The V gene's germline CDR1 is MNHEY and CDR2 SMNVEV (reference sequence). V shed 7 bases and J 5 bases; nucleotides not matched to a gene: 16. This CDR3 spans 16 amino acids. The CDR3 nucleotides read TGTGCCAGCATGGTCATCCGAACGGACAGGAGGACTGAAGCTTTCTTT. Translating gives CASMVIRTDRRTEAFF.

V usage is TRBV19 and J usage is TRBJ1-6; the D is unclear. The germline V and J ends were trimmed by 7 bases and 0 bases, with 13 bases remaining between them. CDR3 length equals 16 residues. Germline V gene sequence: CDR1 LNHDA, CDR2 SQIVND (reference sequence). The CDR3 is CASTRTSGSYNSPLHF. CDR3 DNA sequence: TGTGCCAGTACCAGAACCTCCGGCTCCTATAATTCACCCCTCCACTTT.

The rearrangement uses TRBV6-6 and TRBJ1-2, with D maybe TRBD1 (5 bases). This CDR3 spans 13 amino acids. Trimming shortened V by 9 bases and J by 2 bases, and 13 bases separated the two germline ends. Germline V gives CDR1 MNHNY, CDR2 SVGAGI (reference sequence). The CDR3 DNA sequence: TGTGCCAGTACCTCGGCAGGGAACTATGGCTACACCTTC. It codes for CASTSAGNYGYTF.

The chain uses TRBV4-3 and TRBJ1-1, with D perhaps matching TRBD1 (5 bases). Trimming took 0 bases from V and 8 from J, leaving 7 bases between them. The CDR3 covers 12 residues. CDR1 LGHNA and CDR2 YSLEER come from the germline V gene. CDR3 sequence reads: CASSQEWGEAFF. In DNA, the CDR3 is TGCGCCAGCAGCCAAGAATGGGGCGAAGCTTTCTTT.

The rearrangement joins TRBV6-1 to TRBJ2-1; 10 bases are shared with TRBD2. Germline CDR1 MNHNS, CDR2 SASEGT. This CDR3 spans 15 amino acids. The V gene end was trimmed by 2 bases and the J gene end by 7 bases; junction bases not matched to a gene: 5. In nucleotides, the CDR3 is TGTGCCAGCAGTGAAATGGGACTAGCGATAAATGAGCAGTTCTTC. Translated: CASSEMGLAINEQFF.

The V call is TRBV29-1, the J call TRBJ1-1, with 7 bases fitting TRBD1. Germline V CDR1 and CDR2: SQVTM, ANQGSEA. Unmatched junction bases numbered 8, after V lost 6 bases and J lost 4 bases. The CDR3 consists of 13 residues. The CDR3 coding sequence is TGCAGCGTACGAAGGGGGCTTGGCACTGAAGCTTTCTTT. Amino acids: CSVRRGLGTEAFF. The full variable domain, rest sourced from reference TRBV29-1 and TRBJ1-1, is SAVISQKPSRDICQRGTSLTIQCQVDSQVTMMFWYRQQPGQSLTLIATANQGSEATYESGFVIDKFPISRPNLTFSTLTVSNMSPEDSSIYLCSVRRGLGTEAFFGQGTRLTVV.

This chain links TRBV19 with TRBJ1-1; D may be TRBD1 (6 bases). Germline CDR1 and CDR2: LNHDA and SQIVND (reference sequence). Deletions cut 0 bases from V and 4 bases from J, with 15 bases between. This CDR3 is built from 16 residues. CDR3 bases: TGTGCCAGTAGTATAGAGGGCAGCCGGGGGCGCACTGAAGCTTTCTTT. This translates into CASSIEGSRGRTEAFF.

The chain combines TRBV6-2 or TRBV6-3 with TRBJ1-5; 10 positions match TRBD1. This CDR3 spans 18 amino acids. Per germline, CDR1 MNHEY and CDR2 SVGEGT. The V and J ends lost 2 bases and 2 bases, in that order; junction bases with no gene match: 9. As DNA, the CDR3 is TGTGCCAGCAGTTACAGTGACAGGGGGCTTCTGGGCAATCAGCCCCAGCATTTT. It translates to CASSYSDRGLLGNQPQHF.

The genes are TRBV7-3 and TRBJ2-2, with D perhaps TRBD1 or TRBD2 (6 bases each). The length of the CDR3 is 13 residues. Deletions cut 8 bases from V and 7 bases from J, with 14 bases between. From germline, CDR1 is SGHTA and CDR2 FQGTGA. In nucleotides, the CDR3 is TGTGCCAGCGGCCGGGGGCCAGGCGGGGAGCTGTTTTTT. Its protein is CASGRGPGGELFF.

The chain joins TRBV7-3 to TRBJ1-1, with TRBD1 as a possible D gene (5 bases). The CDR3 totals 14 residues. Trimming took off 2 bases at V and 4 bases at J, with 11 bases between the two ends. Germline V gives CDR1 SGHTA, CDR2 FQGTGA. In DNA, the CDR3 is TGTGCCAGCAGCTTACTGCAGGGCCTCACTGAAGCTTTCTTT. It codes for CASSLLQGLTEAFF.

V and J are TRBV5-6 and TRBJ1-2; D gene ambiguous. The CDR3 covers 13 residues. V gave up 4 bases and J gave up 2 bases, with 9 bases separating them. The germline V gene encodes CDR1 SGHDT and CDR2 YYEEEE. DNA for the CDR3: TGTGCCAGCAGCCTTATGGGAAACTATGGCTACACCTTC. Translating it yields CASSLMGNYGYTF.

The CDR3 spells CASGGQGGQPQHF. The CDR3 region has the DNA TGTGCCAGCGGGGGGCAGGGGGGCCAGCCCCAGCATTTT. J is TRBJ1-5 and V is TRBV2; 7 positions agree with TRBD1. CDR1 is SNHLY, CDR2 FYNNEI, per germline. This CDR3 has 13 residues. V lost 8 bases, J lost 7 bases, and 8 bases stayed unmatched.

This chain uses TRBV27 with TRBJ1-3; no firm D call. CDR3 length equals 13 residues. V was cut by 3 bases and J by 1 base, with 4 bases left in between. In germline, CDR1 is MNHEY, CDR2 SMNVEV (reference sequence). CDR3 sequence reads: CASSFSSGNTIYF. CDR3 DNA: TGTGCCAGCAGTTTTAGTTCTGGAAACACCATATATTTT.

This rearrangement joins TRBV28 to TRBJ2-2; 8 nucleotides agree with TRBD2. Trimming at V came to 7 bases and at J to 5 bases, leaving 15 bases not matched to a gene. Germline lookup yields CDR1 MDHEN and CDR2 SYDVKM. CDR3 length: 17 residues. CDR3 in amino acids: CASILTGGALGTGELFF. CDR3 nucleotides: TGTGCCAGCATCCTTACGGGGGGGGCCTTGGGAACCGGGGAGCTGTTTTTT.

This chain links TRBV7-2 with TRBJ2-5; TRBD1 matches 10 bases. The CDR3 has 14 residues. The V gene end was trimmed by 5 bases and the J gene end by 4 bases; junction bases not matched to a gene: 4. Per germline, CDR1 SGHTA and CDR2 FQGNSA. CDR3 in amino acids: CASSVDRGRETQYF. CDR3 in DNA: TGTGCCAGCAGCGTCGACAGGGGGCGAGAGACCCAGTACTTC. The full variable domain, its missing parts supplied by reference TRBV7-2 and TRBJ2-5, is GAGVSQSPSNKVTEKGKDVELRCDPISGHTALYWYRQSLGQGLEFLIYFQGNSAPDKSGLPSDRFSAERTGGSVSTLTIQRTQQEDSAVYLCASSVDRGRETQYFGPGTRLLVL.

This chain links TRBV6-5 with TRBJ1-6, with D possibly matching TRBD1 (5 bases). Germline CDR1 MNHEY, CDR2 SVGAGI. V was cut by 0 bases and J by 6 bases, with 12 bases left in between. The CDR3 extends over 16 amino acids. The CDR3 spells CASSYSGGAGNSPLHF. The CDR3 DNA reads TGTGCCAGCAGTTACTCTGGAGGGGCAGGTAATTCACCCCTCCACTTT.

This chain links TRBV7-9 with TRBJ1-3; D gene unclear. The V gene lost 2 bases and the J gene lost 4 bases, with 6 bases spanning the gap. CDR1 is SEHNR, CDR2 FQNEAQ, per germline (reference sequence). CDR3 size: 13 residues. CDR3 residues: CASSLLEGNTIYF. CDR3 sequence (DNA): TGTGCCAGCAGCTTACTAGAGGGAAACACCATATATTTT.

The rearrangement links TRBV5-1 to TRBJ2-3, with D possibly being TRBD1 (6 bases). Germline V gives CDR1 SGHRS, CDR2 YFSETQ. There are 16 residues in the CDR3. Trimming removed 0 bases at V and 6 bases at J, with 17 bases between. CDR3 nucleotide sequence: TGCGCCAGCAGCTTGGCTCAATCTGGGACACGGGATACGCAGTATTTT. Translated: CASSLAQSGTRDTQYF.

This clone came up once. This rearrangement joins TRBV6-5 to TRBJ1-2, with D perhaps matching TRBD1 (5 bases). V lost 4 bases and J lost 7, with 19 bases in between. The CDR3 loop spans 15 amino acids. CDR1 MNHEY and CDR2 SVGAGI come from the germline V gene. For the CDR3, the DNA is TGTGCCAGCAGTTTAAAACCCGGGACCCCGGGTGGCTACACCTTC. Its translation is CASSLKPGTPGGYTF.

The chain uses TRBV6-5 and TRBJ1-2; D perhaps matches TRBD1 (6 bases). Trimming took 5 bases from V and 8 from J, leaving 21 bases between them. The CDR3 has 15 amino acids. Germline lookup yields CDR1 MNHEY and CDR2 SVGAGI. The CDR3 bases are TGTGCCAGCAGTAATTGGACAGTACCCCTTTCGGGCTACACCTTC. This codes for CASSNWTVPLSGYTF.

The rearrangement uses TRBV13 and TRBJ1-2, with unresolved D. The CDR3 is 17 amino acids. Trimming cost V 2 bases and J 3 bases, with 19 bases left between them. The V gene's germline CDR1 is PRHDT and CDR2 FYEKMQ (reference sequence). This CDR3 reads CASSLNRGGAPDYGYTF. For the CDR3, the DNA is TGTGCCAGCAGCTTAAATCGGGGAGGAGCCCCGGACTATGGCTACACCTTC.

The rearrangement uses TRBV19 and TRBJ2-2, with D tentatively TRBD2 (6 bases). CDR1 and CDR2 from the germline V gene are LNHDA and SQIVND (reference sequence). V was trimmed by 7 bases and J by 0 bases, leaving 12 bases between them. This CDR3 has 15 amino acids. The CDR3 DNA is TGTGCCAGTACACCGGGGAGGACGAACACCGGGGAGCTGTTTTTT. Amino acid sequence: CASTPGRTNTGELFF.

The V call is TRBV5-6, the J call TRBJ2-3; the D gene is possibly TRBD2 (5 bases). The CDR3 loop spans 14 amino acids. V lost 2 bases and J lost 5, with 12 bases in between. Germline CDR1 and CDR2: SGHDT and YYEEEE. The CDR3 sequence: CASSLRGVGDTQYF. The CDR3 DNA sequence: TGTGCCAGCAGCTTACGGGGAGTGGGAGATACGCAGTATTTT.

The chain links TRBV19 to TRBJ1-2; D is ambiguous. From germline, CDR1 is LNHDA and CDR2 SQIVND (reference sequence). The CDR3 contains 15 residues. Trimming took off 2 bases at V and 6 bases at J, with 16 bases between the two ends. CDR3 sequence: CASSIPPGAYNGYTF. CDR3 nucleotide sequence: TGTGCCAGTAGTATACCTCCGGGAGCTTATAATGGCTACACCTTC.

V gene TRBV7-9 combines with J gene TRBJ1-2; TRBD1 matches at 10 bases. Germline lookup yields CDR1 SEHNR and CDR2 FQNEAQ (reference sequence). The CDR3 loop spans 15 amino acids. Trimming at V came to 1 base and at J to 6 bases, leaving 5 bases not matched to a gene. The CDR3 DNA follows: TGTGCCAGCAGCTTAGGACCCGACAGGGGGCATGGCTACACCTTC. It codes for CASSLGPDRGHGYTF. Looking up the rest from reference TRBV7-9 and TRBJ1-2 gives the full variable domain: DTGVSQNPRHKITKRGQNVTFRCDPISEHNRLYWYRQTLGQGPEFLTYFQNEAQLEKSRLLSDRFSAERPKGSFSTLEIQRTEQGDSAMYLCASSLGPDRGHGYTFGSGTRLTVV.

The chain has TRBV7-8 and TRBJ2-5; maybe TRBD2 (5 bases). Germline V CDR1 and CDR2: SGHVS, FQNEAQ. The CDR3 has 13 amino acids. Deletions cut 5 bases from V and 0 bases from J, with 7 bases between. CDR3 sequence reads: CASSGGHQETQYF. The CDR3 region has the DNA TGTGCCAGCAGCGGCGGGCACCAAGAGACCCAGTACTTC.

The V call is TRBV6-5, the J call TRBJ1-5; TRBD1 might be the D (6 bases). This CDR3 contains 15 residues. Germline assignment: CDR1 MNHEY and CDR2 SVGAGI. Trimming stripped 6 bases from V and 0 bases from J, with 12 bases between. CDR3 sequence reads: CASRVGTNSNQPQHF. CDR3 coding DNA: TGTGCCAGCAGAGTTGGGACAAATAGCAATCAGCCCCAGCATTTT.

This rearrangement joins TRBV2 to TRBJ1-5; D not resolved. This CDR3 region has 15 residues. Germline lookup yields CDR1 SNHLY and CDR2 FYNNEI. Deletions cut 1 base from V and 1 base from J, with 8 bases between. The CDR3 DNA sequence: TGTGCCAGCAGTGAAGAACAGATCAGCAATCAGCCCCAGCATTTT. It specifies CASSEEQISNQPQHF.